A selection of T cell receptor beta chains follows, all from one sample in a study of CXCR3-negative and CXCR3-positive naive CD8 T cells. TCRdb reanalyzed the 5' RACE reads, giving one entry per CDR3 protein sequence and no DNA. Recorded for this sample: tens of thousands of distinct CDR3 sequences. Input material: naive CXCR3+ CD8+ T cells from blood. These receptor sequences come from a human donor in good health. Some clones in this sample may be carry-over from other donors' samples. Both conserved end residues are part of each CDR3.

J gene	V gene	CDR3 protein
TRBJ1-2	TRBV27	CASSFGRWYGYTF
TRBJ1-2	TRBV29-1	CSVDAGTRAGEVGGYTF
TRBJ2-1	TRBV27	CASSPASYNEQFF
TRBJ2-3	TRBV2	CASSDRANTQYF
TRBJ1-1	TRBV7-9	CASSFETPWTTEAFF
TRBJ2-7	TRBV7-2	CASSPGSGGLNEQYF
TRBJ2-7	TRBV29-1	CSVVAALAGEYEQYF
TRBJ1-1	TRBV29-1	CSVEDLGLGDAFF
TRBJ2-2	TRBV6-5	CATWVVGNPNTGELFF
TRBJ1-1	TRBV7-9	CASSPDRSGPEAFF
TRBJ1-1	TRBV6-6	CATRTGVYTEAFF
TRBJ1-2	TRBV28	CASSRTYGTGEGYTF
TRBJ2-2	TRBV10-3	CAISESSHSTGELFF
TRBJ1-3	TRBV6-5	CASSYSGFSGPGNTIYF
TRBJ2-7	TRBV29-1	CSVGGYPTYEQYF
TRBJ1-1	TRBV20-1	CSGRGNTEAFF
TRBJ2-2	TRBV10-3	CAISGQDENTGELFF
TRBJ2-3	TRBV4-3	CASSQDGDRELADTQYF
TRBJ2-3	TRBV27	CASSSPTRAPSPGTQYF
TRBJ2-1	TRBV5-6	CASSLMITEQFF
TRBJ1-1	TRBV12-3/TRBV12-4	CASSDTGDTEAFF
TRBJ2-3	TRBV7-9	CASSSRSLAGENTDTQYF